The 7 T cell receptor beta chains below come from one sample, sequenced in a study of blood T cell repertoires in COVID-19. The protocol was immunoSEQ multiplex PCR, while the TCRdb copy is restricted to in-frame clones and leaves out a portion. Here the sample spans 150,000 to 180,000 clones, about 90% being singletons. The sequencing sample was made of peripheral blood. The receptors originated from a man aged 50 or older with acute or convalescent COVID-19.

This clone was picked up a small number of times. V gene TRBV15 combines with J gene TRBJ1-5; TRBD1 matches 9 bases. This CDR3 is 16 amino acids long. Germline values: CDR1 LNHNV, CDR2 YYDKDF (reference sequence). V shed 3 bases and J 6 bases; nucleotides not matched to a gene: 9. The CDR3 loop is CATSREGGQGFQPQHF. The DNA for the CDR3 is TGTGCCACCAGCAGGGAGGGGGGACAGGGTTTTCAGCCCCAGCATTTT.

The chain joins TRBV7-9 to TRBJ2-1; a possible D gene is TRBD1 (5 bases). V lost 5 bases, J lost 3 bases, and 20 bases lay in between. Germline values: CDR1 SEHNR, CDR2 FQNEAQ (reference sequence). The CDR3 totals 17 residues. CDR3 loop: CASSRSHADTLYNEQFF. The CDR3 nucleotides read TGTGCCAGCAGCAGAAGTCACGCGGACACCCTCTACAATGAGCAGTTCTTC.

The rearrangement links TRBV7-3 to TRBJ2-1, with TRBD2 as a possible D gene (5 bases). Deletions cut 4 bases from V and 0 bases from J, with 10 bases between. The CDR3 loop spans 15 amino acids. Germline lookup yields CDR1 SGHTA and CDR2 FQGTGA. The CDR3 region is CASSWTPSSYNEQFF. DNA for the CDR3: TGTGCCAGCAGCTGGACTCCGAGCTCCTACAATGAGCAGTTCTTC.

The rearrangement links TRBV19 to TRBJ1-4; D possibly corresponds to TRBD1 (5 bases). CDR1 is LNHDA and CDR2 is SQIVND in the germline V gene (reference sequence). This CDR3 has 13 amino acids. The V and J ends lost 3 bases and 8 bases respectively, with 10 bases between them. CDR3 loop: CASSITRGEKLFF. CDR3 in DNA: TGTGCCAGTAGTATTACACGGGGGGAAAAACTGTTTTTT.

This clone was detected only once. The chain is built from TRBV27 and TRBJ2-7, with 8 bases lining up with TRBD2. The CDR3 contains 14 residues. Germline CDR1 reads MNHEY; CDR2 reads SMNVEV (reference sequence). The V segment lost 5 bases and the J segment 3 bases; nucleotides outside the gene matches: 6. The CDR3 bases are TGTGCCAGCAGTCAGTTAGCGGGATTCTACGAGCAGTACTTC. This encodes CASSQLAGFYEQYF.

This rearrangement joins TRBV5-5 to TRBJ1-1, with 9 nucleotides matching TRBD1. There are 15 residues in the CDR3. V shed 4 bases, J shed 0 bases, and the junction held 4 bases outside the gene matches. CDR1 and CDR2 from the germline V gene are SGHKS and YYEKEE (reference sequence). CDR3: CASSITGGLNTEAFF. Here the CDR3 DNA reads TGTGCCAGCAGCATAACAGGGGGCCTGAACACTGAAGCTTTCTTT.

The chain couples TRBV19 to TRBJ2-5, with D perhaps TRBD1 (6 bases). This CDR3 spans 12 amino acids. From germline, CDR1 is LNHDA and CDR2 SQIVND (reference sequence). The V end lost 8 bases, the J end lost 5 bases, and 12 bases lay between the germline ends. CDR3 in DNA: TGTGCCAGTGGGTGGGGGCAGGAGACCCAGTACTTC. Translated: CASGWGQETQYF.